Each of the 2 T cell receptor beta chains below was sequenced from the same sample in a study of early T cells in non-severe SARS-CoV-2 infection. TCRdb processed the 5' RACE reads anew with MiXCR; each CDR3 protein has one entry. This table has about 38,000 distinct CDR3 sequences, approximately 4.6% appearing once. Sequenced material: whole blood. Receptors originate from an adult who was a healthcare worker with PCR-confirmed SARS-CoV-2 infection or an uninfected control (not recorded which).

The sample holds many counts of this clonotype. The chain links TRBV4-1 to TRBJ2-1; D not resolved. From germline, CDR1 is MGHRA and CDR2 YSYEKL. Trimming removed 1 base from V and 9 bases from J, with 13 bases in between. CDR3 length: 14 amino acids. The DNA of the CDR3 is TGCGCCAGCAGCCAAGGGGCCACCCGATTTGAGCAGTTCTTC. It translates to CASSQGATRFEQFF.

In its sample, this clonotype was seen many times. V gene TRBV25-1 combines with J gene TRBJ2-3; tentative D call: TRBD1 (6 bases). This CDR3 contains 15 residues. V was shortened by 2 bases and J by 6 bases, with 15 bases between the two germline ends. Germline CDR1 and CDR2: MGHDK and SYGVNS. CDR3 DNA: TGTGCCAGCAGTGAACGCCGGACAGCCCAGGATACGCAGTATTTT. Its translation is CASSERRTAQDTQYF.